The text below deals with one TCR beta chain. Its antigen is as yet unknown. This entry is derived from a study of lymphopenia after photon versus proton radiotherapy. Findings and limits, study-wide: Post-nadir diversity loss with photons came from oligoclonal expansion, particularly CD8+ Temra cells. Survival link was tested only in deceased patients; proton benefit remains a possibility. Photon-treated patients lost naive T cells and TCR diversity; proton-treated stayed stable. Larger post-nadir TCR diversity loss correlated inversely with survival in deceased patients.

Using immunoSEQ multiplex PCR, the repertoire was profiled, and TCRdb retains in-frame clones only, with some absent. The sample lists 25,000 to 30,000 clones; roughly 90% were seen once. The CDR3 contains 14 residues. Deletions cut 3 bases from V and 0 bases from J, with 9 bases between. Per the germline V gene, CDR1 is LNHDA and CDR2 is SQIVND (reference sequence). The rearrangement links TRBV19 to TRBJ2-7; tentative D call: TRBD2 (6 bases). The input for sequencing was peripheral blood, taken from a patient treated with proton-based radiotherapy. The clonotype originates from a woman aged 55-70 years with cholangiocarcinoma. Some clones in this sample may be carry-over from other donors' samples. The CDR3 sequence: CASSMSGSSYEQYF. The DNA of the CDR3 is TGTGCCAGTAGTATGAGCGGGTCCTCCTACGAGCAGTACTTC.